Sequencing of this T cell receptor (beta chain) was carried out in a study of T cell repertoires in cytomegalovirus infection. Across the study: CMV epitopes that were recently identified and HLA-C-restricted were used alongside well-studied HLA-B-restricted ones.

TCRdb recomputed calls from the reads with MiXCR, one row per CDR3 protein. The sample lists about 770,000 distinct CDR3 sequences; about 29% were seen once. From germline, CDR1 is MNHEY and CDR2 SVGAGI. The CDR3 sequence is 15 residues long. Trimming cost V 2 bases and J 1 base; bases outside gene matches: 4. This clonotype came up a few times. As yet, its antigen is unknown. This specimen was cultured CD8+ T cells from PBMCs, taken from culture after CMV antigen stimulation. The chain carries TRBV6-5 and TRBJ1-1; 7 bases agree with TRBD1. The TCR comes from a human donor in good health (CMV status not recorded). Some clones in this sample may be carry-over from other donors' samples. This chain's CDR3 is CASSYRQGQNTEAFF. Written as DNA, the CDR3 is TGTGCCAGCAGTTACAGACAGGGCCAGAACACTGAAGCTTTCTTT.